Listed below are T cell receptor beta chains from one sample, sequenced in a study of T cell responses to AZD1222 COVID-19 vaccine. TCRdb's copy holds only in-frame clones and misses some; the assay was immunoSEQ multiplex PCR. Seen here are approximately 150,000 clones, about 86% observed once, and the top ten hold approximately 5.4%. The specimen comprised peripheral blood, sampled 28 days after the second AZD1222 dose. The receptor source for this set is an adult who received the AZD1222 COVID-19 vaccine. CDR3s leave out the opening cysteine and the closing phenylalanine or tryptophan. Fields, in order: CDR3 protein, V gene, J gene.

CDR3aa: ASEDPRTGIGKLF; v_gene: TRBV19; j_gene: TRBJ1-4
CDR3aa: ASSSSGGPYEQY; v_gene: TRBV6-5; j_gene: TRBJ2-7
CDR3aa: ASSRYTGTAYQETQY; v_gene: TRBV7-2; j_gene: TRBJ2-5
CDR3aa: ASSTQGASETQY; v_gene: TRBV18; j_gene: TRBJ2-5
CDR3aa: ATRTGRNTDTQY; v_gene: TRBV10-1; j_gene: TRBJ2-3
CDR3aa: ASSKIGLGYGYT; v_gene: TRBV21-1; j_gene: TRBJ1-2
CDR3aa: ASSLTGGNTEAF; v_gene: TRBV5-1; j_gene: TRBJ1-1
CDR3aa: ASSYATTPLNQH; v_gene: TRBV6-5; j_gene: TRBJ1-5
CDR3aa: AISESGQGDYGYT; v_gene: TRBV10-3; j_gene: TRBJ1-2
CDR3aa: ASRPDVFQATNEKLF; v_gene: TRBV11-2; j_gene: TRBJ1-4
CDR3aa: ASSLVSPYEQY; v_gene: TRBV7-8; j_gene: TRBJ2-7
CDR3aa: ASSVEGQPFYGYT; v_gene: TRBV9; j_gene: TRBJ1-2
CDR3aa: ASMEGVGEKLF; v_gene: TRBV6-5; j_gene: TRBJ1-4
CDR3aa: ASWDRGRIEAF; v_gene: TRBV28; j_gene: TRBJ1-1
CDR3aa: ASSFSGDSNQPQH; v_gene: TRBV5-1; j_gene: TRBJ1-5
CDR3aa: ASSGRTEDNEKLF; v_gene: TRBV25-1; j_gene: TRBJ1-4
CDR3aa: ASSIDPGQYNSPLH; v_gene: TRBV27; j_gene: TRBJ1-6
CDR3aa: ASSLAGDEQY; v_gene: TRBV5-1; j_gene: TRBJ2-7
CDR3aa: ASSHTGLNQPQH; v_gene: TRBV4-1; j_gene: TRBJ1-5
CDR3aa: AWSLGENQPQH; v_gene: TRBV30; j_gene: TRBJ1-5
CDR3aa: ASSPDPGHQNTEAF; v_gene: TRBV7-8; j_gene: TRBJ1-1
CDR3aa: ASGLVHLWSGYT; v_gene: TRBV12-5; j_gene: TRBJ1-2
CDR3aa: ASSFGAGGRYEQY; v_gene: TRBV7-9; j_gene: TRBJ2-7
CDR3aa: SVEDRQENNEQF; v_gene: TRBV29-1; j_gene: TRBJ2-1
CDR3aa: ASGRTEYEQY; v_gene: TRBV13; j_gene: TRBJ2-7
CDR3aa: ASSLVGGVGQY; v_gene: TRBV5-6; j_gene: TRBJ2-7
CDR3aa: ASSEVPGDPFGANEKLF; v_gene: TRBV6-1; j_gene: TRBJ1-4
CDR3aa: ASSERDRDGAKNIQY; v_gene: TRBV2; j_gene: TRBJ2-4
CDR3aa: ASSYSVATDYGYT; v_gene: TRBV6-6; j_gene: TRBJ1-2
CDR3aa: ASSQNRDSPLH; v_gene: TRBV3-1/TRBV3-2; j_gene: TRBJ1-6
CDR3aa: ASSQETSTPREQY; v_gene: TRBV4-2; j_gene: TRBJ2-7
CDR3aa: ASSQYGREVF; v_gene: TRBV3-1/TRBV3-2; j_gene: TRBJ2-1
CDR3aa: ASSRMGGNTEAF; v_gene: TRBV5-1; j_gene: TRBJ1-1
CDR3aa: ASSLGEPPETQY; v_gene: TRBV18; j_gene: TRBJ2-5
CDR3aa: ASSFGQGDGYT; v_gene: TRBV5-1; j_gene: TRBJ1-2
CDR3aa: ASSLVPTGELF; v_gene: TRBV11-3; j_gene: TRBJ2-2
CDR3aa: ASSQDSEPYNEQF; v_gene: TRBV3-1/TRBV3-2; j_gene: TRBJ2-1
CDR3aa: ASSRLARSDNEQF; v_gene: TRBV28; j_gene: TRBJ2-1
CDR3aa: ASSSPDKAAYEQY; v_gene: TRBV7-9; j_gene: TRBJ2-7
CDR3aa: SVDREAGGYT; v_gene: TRBV29-1; j_gene: TRBJ1-2
CDR3aa: ASGGSPGGNTIY; v_gene: TRBV28; j_gene: TRBJ1-3
CDR3aa: ASSQRAADYYGYT; v_gene: TRBV4-2; j_gene: TRBJ1-2
CDR3aa: AWSGKSFRVNEQF; v_gene: TRBV30; j_gene: TRBJ2-1
CDR3aa: ASSPGAGVLGEQY; v_gene: TRBV18; j_gene: TRBJ2-7
CDR3aa: ASSASYGYT; v_gene: TRBV5-6; j_gene: TRBJ1-2
CDR3aa: ASSRSSGNTIY; v_gene: TRBV18; j_gene: TRBJ1-3
CDR3aa: SASRGATDTQY; v_gene: TRBV20-1; j_gene: TRBJ2-3
CDR3aa: ASSVGQGGHSYEQY; v_gene: TRBV9; j_gene: TRBJ2-7
CDR3aa: SASAQWLRHGYT; v_gene: TRBV20-1; j_gene: TRBJ1-2
CDR3aa: ASSIDVSYNSPLH; v_gene: TRBV2; j_gene: TRBJ1-6
CDR3aa: ASKGGGSNHEQY; v_gene: TRBV28; j_gene: TRBJ2-7
CDR3aa: ASSFSGGGLADTQY; v_gene: TRBV5-1; j_gene: TRBJ2-3
CDR3aa: ASSPRTSGRGSYEQY; v_gene: TRBV2; j_gene: TRBJ2-7